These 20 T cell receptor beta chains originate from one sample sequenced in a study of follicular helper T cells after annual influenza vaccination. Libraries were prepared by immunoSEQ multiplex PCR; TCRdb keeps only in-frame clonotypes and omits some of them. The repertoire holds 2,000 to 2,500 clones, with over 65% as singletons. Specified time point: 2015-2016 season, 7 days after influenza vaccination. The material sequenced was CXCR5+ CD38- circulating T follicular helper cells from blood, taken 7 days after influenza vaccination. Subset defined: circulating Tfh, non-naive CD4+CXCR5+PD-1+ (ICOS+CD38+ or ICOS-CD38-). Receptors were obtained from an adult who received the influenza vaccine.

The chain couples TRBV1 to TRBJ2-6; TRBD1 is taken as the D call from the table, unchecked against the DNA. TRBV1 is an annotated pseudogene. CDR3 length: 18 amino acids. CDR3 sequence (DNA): TGCACCAGCAGGGCAACCAGTTGTGCACAAAGTCGGGCCAACGTCCTGACTTTC. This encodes CTSRATSCAQSRANVLTF.

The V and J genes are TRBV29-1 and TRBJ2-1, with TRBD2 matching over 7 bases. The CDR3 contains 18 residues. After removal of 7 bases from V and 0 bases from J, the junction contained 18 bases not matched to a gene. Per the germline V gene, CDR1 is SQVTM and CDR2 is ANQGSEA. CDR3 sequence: CSGLKRGAYLRSYNEQFF. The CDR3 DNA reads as TGCAGCGGCCTGAAGCGGGGCGCCTATCTCCGCTCCTACAATGAGCAGTTCTTC.

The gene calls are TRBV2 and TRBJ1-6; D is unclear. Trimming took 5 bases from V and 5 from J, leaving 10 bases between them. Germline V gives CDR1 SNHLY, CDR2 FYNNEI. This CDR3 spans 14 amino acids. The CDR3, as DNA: TGTGCCAGCAGTAACTTCGGCGATAATTCACCCCTCCACTTT. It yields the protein CASSNFGDNSPLHF. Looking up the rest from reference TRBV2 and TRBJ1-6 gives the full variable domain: EPEVTQTPSHQVTQMGQEVILRCVPISNHLYFYWYRQILGQKVEFLVSFYNNEISEKSEIFDDQFSVERPDGSNFTLKIRSTKLEDSAMYFCASSNFGDNSPLHFGNGTRLTVT.

The CDR3 DNA reads as TGTGCCAGTAGTACAGGGATTAGCAAAAACATTCAGTACTTC. Residues: CASSTGISKNIQYF. The chain recombines TRBV19 with TRBJ2-4; a possible D gene is TRBD1 (5 bases). V lost 4 bases to trimming and J lost 3 bases, with 10 bases between them. The germline CDR1 and CDR2 sequences are LNHDA and SQIVND (reference sequence). The CDR3 runs 14 residues.

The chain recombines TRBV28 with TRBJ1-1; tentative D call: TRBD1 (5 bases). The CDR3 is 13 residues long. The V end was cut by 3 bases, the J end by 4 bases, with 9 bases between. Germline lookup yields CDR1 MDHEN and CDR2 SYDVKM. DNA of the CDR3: TGTGCCAGCAGTTTGCAGGGTGTCACTGAAGCTTTCTTT. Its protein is CASSLQGVTEAFF.

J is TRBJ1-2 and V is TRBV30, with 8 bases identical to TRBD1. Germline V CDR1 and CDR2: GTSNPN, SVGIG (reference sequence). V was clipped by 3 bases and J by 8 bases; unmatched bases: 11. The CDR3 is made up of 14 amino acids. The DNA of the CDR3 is TGTGCCTGGAGCTACGCAGGGGGCGGAGGCGGCTACACCTTC. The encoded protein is CAWSYAGGGGGYTF. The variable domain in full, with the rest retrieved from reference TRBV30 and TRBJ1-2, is SQTIHQWPATLVQPVGSPLSLECTVEGTSNPNLYWYRQAAGRGLQLLFYSVGIGQISSEVPQNLSASRPQDRQFILSSKKLLLSDSGFYLCAWSYAGGGGGYTFGSGTRLTVV.

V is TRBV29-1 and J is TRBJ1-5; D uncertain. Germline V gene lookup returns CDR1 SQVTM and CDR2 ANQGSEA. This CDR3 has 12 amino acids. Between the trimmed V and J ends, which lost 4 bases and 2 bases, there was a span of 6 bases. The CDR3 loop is CSVVWGNQPQHF. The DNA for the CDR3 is TGCAGCGTTGTGTGGGGCAATCAGCCCCAGCATTTT.

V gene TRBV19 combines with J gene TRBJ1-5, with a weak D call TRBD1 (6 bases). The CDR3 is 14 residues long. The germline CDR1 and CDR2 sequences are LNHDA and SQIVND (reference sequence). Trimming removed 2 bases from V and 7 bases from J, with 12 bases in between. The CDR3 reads CASSIQGRVQPQHF. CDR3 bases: TGTGCCAGTAGTATACAGGGGCGGGTACAGCCCCAGCATTTT.

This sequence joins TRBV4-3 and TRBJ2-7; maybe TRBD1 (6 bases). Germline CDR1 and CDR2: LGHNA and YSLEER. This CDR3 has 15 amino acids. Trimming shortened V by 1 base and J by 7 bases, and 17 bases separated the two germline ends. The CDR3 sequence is CASSQVRGPFGEQYF. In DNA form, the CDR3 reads TGCGCCAGCAGCCAAGTCAGGGGTCCCTTTGGAGAGCAGTACTTC.

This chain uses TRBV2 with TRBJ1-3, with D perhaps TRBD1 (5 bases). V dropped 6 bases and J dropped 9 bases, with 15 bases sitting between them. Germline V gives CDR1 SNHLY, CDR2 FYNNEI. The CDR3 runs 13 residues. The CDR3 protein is CASSDRPQGTIYF. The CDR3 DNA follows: TGTGCCAGCAGCGACCGTCCCCAGGGCACCATATATTTT.

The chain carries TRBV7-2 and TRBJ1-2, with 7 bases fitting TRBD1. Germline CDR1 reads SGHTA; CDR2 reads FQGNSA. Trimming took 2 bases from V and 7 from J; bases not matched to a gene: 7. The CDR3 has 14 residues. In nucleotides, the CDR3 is TGTGCCAGCAGCTTATCGAGGGGGCAAGGTGGCTACACCTTC. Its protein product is CASSLSRGQGGYTF.

For the CDR3, the DNA is TGCAGCGTCGGAGATCAGCCCCAGCATTTT. Protein: CSVGDQPQHF. The rearrangement links TRBV29-1 to TRBJ1-5; D gene uncertain. From germline, CDR1 is SQVTM and CDR2 ANQGSEA. Trimming removed 6 bases from V and 5 bases from J, with 5 bases in between. The CDR3 is made up of 10 amino acids.

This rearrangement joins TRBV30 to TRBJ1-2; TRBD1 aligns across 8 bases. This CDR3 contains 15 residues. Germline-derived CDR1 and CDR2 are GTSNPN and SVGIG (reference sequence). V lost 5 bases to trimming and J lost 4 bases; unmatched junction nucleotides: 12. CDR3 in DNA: TGTGCCTGGTTACCCAGGGACAGGCCTTTCTATGGCTACACCTTC. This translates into CAWLPRDRPFYGYTF.

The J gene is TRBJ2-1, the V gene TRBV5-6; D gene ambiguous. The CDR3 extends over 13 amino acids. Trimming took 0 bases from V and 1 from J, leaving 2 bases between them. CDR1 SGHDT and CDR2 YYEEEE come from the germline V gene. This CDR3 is CASSLVSYNEQFF. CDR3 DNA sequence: TGTGCCAGCAGCTTGGTGTCCTACAATGAGCAGTTCTTC. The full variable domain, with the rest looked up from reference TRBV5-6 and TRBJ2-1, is DAGVTQSPTHLIKTRGQQVTLRCSPKSGHDTVSWYQQALGQGPQFIFQYYEEEERQRGNFPDRFSGHQFPNYSSELNVNALLLGDSALYLCASSLVSYNEQFFGPGTRLTVL.

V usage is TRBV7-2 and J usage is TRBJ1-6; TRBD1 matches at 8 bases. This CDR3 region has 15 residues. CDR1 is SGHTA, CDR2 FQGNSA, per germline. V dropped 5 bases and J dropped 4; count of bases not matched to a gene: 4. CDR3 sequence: CASSGQGQYNSPLHF. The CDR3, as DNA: TGTGCCAGCAGCGGACAGGGACAGTATAATTCACCCCTCCACTTT.

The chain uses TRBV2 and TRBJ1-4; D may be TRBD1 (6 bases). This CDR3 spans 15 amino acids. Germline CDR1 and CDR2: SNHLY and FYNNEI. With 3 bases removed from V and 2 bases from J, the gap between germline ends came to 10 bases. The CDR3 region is CASSDLGATNEKLFF. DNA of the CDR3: TGTGCCAGCAGTGATTTGGGGGCGACTAATGAAAAACTGTTTTTT. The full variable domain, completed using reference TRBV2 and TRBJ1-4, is EPEVTQTPSHQVTQMGQEVILRCVPISNHLYFYWYRQILGQKVEFLVSFYNNEISEKSEIFDDQFSVERPDGSNFTLKIRSTKLEDSAMYFCASSDLGATNEKLFFGSGTQLSVL.

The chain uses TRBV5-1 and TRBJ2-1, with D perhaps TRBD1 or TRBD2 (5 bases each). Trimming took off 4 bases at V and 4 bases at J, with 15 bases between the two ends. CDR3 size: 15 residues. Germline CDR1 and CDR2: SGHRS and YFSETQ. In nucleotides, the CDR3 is TGCGCCAGCAGCCTGGTTATGGGGGAATACAATGAGCAGTTCTTC. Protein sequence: CASSLVMGEYNEQFF.

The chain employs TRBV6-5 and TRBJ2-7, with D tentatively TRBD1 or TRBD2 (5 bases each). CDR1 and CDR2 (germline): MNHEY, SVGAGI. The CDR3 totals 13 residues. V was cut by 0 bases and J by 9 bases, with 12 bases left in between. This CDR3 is CASSYSGVGWQYF. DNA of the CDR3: TGTGCCAGCAGTTACTCGGGGGTCGGATGGCAGTACTTC.

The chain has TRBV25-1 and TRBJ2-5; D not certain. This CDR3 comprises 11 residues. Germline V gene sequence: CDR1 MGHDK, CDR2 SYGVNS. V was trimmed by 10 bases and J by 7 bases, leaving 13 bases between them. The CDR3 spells CATREKGTQYF. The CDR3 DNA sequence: TGTGCCACCAGAGAAAAGGGGACCCAGTACTTC. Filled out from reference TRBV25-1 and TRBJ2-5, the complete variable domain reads EADIYQTPRYLVIGTGKKITLECSQTMGHDKMYWYQQDPGMELHLIHYSYGVNSTEKGDLSSESTVSRIRTEHFPLTLESARPSHTSQYLCATREKGTQYFGPGTRLLVL.

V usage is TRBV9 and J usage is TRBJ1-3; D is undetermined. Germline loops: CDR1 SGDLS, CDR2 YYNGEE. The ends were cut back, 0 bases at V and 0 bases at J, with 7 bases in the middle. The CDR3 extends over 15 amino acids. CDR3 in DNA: TGTGCCAGCAGCGTAGGACATCTCTCTGGAAACACCATATATTTT. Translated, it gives CASSVGHLSGNTIYF. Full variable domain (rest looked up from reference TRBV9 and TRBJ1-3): DSGVTQTPKHLITATGQRVTLRCSPRSGDLSVYWYQQSLDQGLQFLIQYYNGEERAKGNILERFSAQQFPDLHSELNLSSLELGDSALYFCASSVGHLSGNTIYFGEGSWLTVV.